The TCR beta chain under discussion was sequenced for a study of T cells in pancreatic ductal adenocarcinoma. Regarding the study as a whole: The resected cohort was biased toward the minority with early-stage disease. Tumor samples had fewer productive templates and approximately 8-fold fewer unique clonotypes than blood.

The protocol was immunoSEQ multiplex PCR, while the TCRdb copy is restricted to in-frame clones and leaves out a portion. Among 97,000 or so clones listed, more than 90% were seen once. As for this clone: Its antigen is unidentified.

Trimming cost V 5 bases and J 0 bases; bases outside gene matches: 12. CDR1 is MDHEN, CDR2 SYDVKM, per germline. The length of the CDR3 is 17 residues. The selected patients with pancreatic ductal adenocarcinoma had surgery but no neoadjuvant therapy. The material sequenced was PBMCs. This clonotype was sampled from a human donor with pancreatic ductal adenocarcinoma. This rearrangement joins TRBV28 to TRBJ1-1; 7 bases line up with TRBD1. The DNA of the CDR3 is TGTGCCAGCAGTCCCCCGGGACAGTTCGTCATGAACACTGAAGCTTTCTTT. Amino acid sequence: CASSPPGQFVMNTEAFF.